The clone carrying this T cell receptor (beta chain) appeared a few times. Its specificity is unknown. cDNA prepared by RNA extraction and subsequent reverse transcription served as the template for sequencing. Here immunoSEQ multiplex PCR was the method, and the copy in TCRdb shows in-frame clones only, minus some. The repertoire holds approximately 210,000 clones, under 70% seen once, with around 1.2% in the top ten. In germline, CDR1 is SGHRS, CDR2 YFSETQ. V gave up 4 bases and J gave up 9 bases; unmatched junction bases: 17. The CDR3 contains 18 residues. The entry originates in a study of CD8+ T cells in alopecia areata. As for the study in general: Twice daily, treated patients received 5 to 10 mg of oral tofacitinib. A 6-month off-drug phase came after tofacitinib, which had lasted 6 to 18 months. Study-wide results and caveats: Under tofacitinib, fewer expanded CD8+ clones appeared among the top 100 scalp clones.

Stated treatment: oral pan-JAK inhibitor, 5-10 mg twice daily. Peripheral blood and lesional scalp punch biopsies came from alopecia areata patients. This TCR derives from a human donor with alopecia areata. The genes are TRBV5-1 and TRBJ2-1; 12 nucleotides align to TRBD2. The source material was CD4+ T cells sorted from blood, sampled around week 44, from a patient treated with tofacitinib. Written as DNA, the CDR3 is TGCGCCAGCAGCCCCGGCCGGACTAGCGGGGCCCTGGGCAGTGAGCAGTTCTTC. It yields the protein CASSPGRTSGALGSEQFF.